What follows are 11 T cell receptor beta chains derived from one specimen sequenced in a study of cytomegalovirus exposure and HLA in healthy donors. PCR involved 60 Vbeta and 13 Jbeta primers. The repertoire was sequenced with immunoSEQ multiplex PCR; TCRdb's copy has only in-frame clones and lacks some. Here the sample spans about 190,000 clones, 65% to 85% being singletons. Sample: PBMCs. Every receptor here comes from a man younger than 35 in good health and CMV-seronegative.

The chain links TRBV16 to TRBJ2-1; 11 positions agree with TRBD1. With V trimmed by 1 base and J by 7 bases, 9 bases remained unmatched. CDR1 and CDR2 (germline): KGHSY, FQNENV. The length of the CDR3 is 17 residues. DNA for the CDR3: TGTGCCAGCAGCCAATTATTGGCGGGACAGGGGGTAAATGAGCAGTTCTTC. This encodes CASSQLLAGQGVNEQFF.

The genes are TRBV13 and TRBJ2-2; a possible D gene is TRBD1 (5 bases). V was trimmed by 4 bases and J by 0 bases, leaving 15 bases between them. The length of the CDR3 is 17 residues. Germline loops: CDR1 PRHDT, CDR2 FYEKMQ (reference sequence). CDR3 region: CASSSRMGPANTGELFF. CDR3 in DNA: TGTGCCAGCAGCTCCCGGATGGGGCCGGCGAACACCGGGGAGCTGTTTTTT.

To note about this clone: The junction departs from the called germline gene at one end, perhaps through a read error. The chain recombines TRBV7-2 with TRBJ1-1; D is uncertain. This CDR3 spans 11 amino acids. Germline assignment: CDR1 SGHTA and CDR2 FQGNSA. The DNA for the CDR3 is TGTGCCAGCAGCCTTAAGACTGAAGTTTTCTTT. Its protein is CASSLKTEVFF.

The gene calls are TRBV7-2 and TRBJ1-5, with D possibly being TRBD1 (5 bases). The CDR3 loop spans 17 amino acids. V lost 3 bases and J 0 bases, leaving 15 bases between the germline ends. Germline V gene sequence: CDR1 SGHTA, CDR2 FQGNSA. CDR3 sequence: CASSFYGGPYSNQPQHF. CDR3 nucleotides: TGTGCCAGCAGCTTCTACGGGGGACCCTATAGCAATCAGCCCCAGCATTTT.

This sequence joins TRBV19 and TRBJ1-2; no reliable D call. This CDR3 comprises 15 residues. The germline gives CDR1 LNHDA, CDR2 SQIVND (reference sequence). V lost 3 bases and J lost 0, with 11 bases in between. The CDR3 sequence: CASSMDFGANYGYTF. The CDR3 coding sequence is TGTGCCAGTAGTATGGACTTCGGAGCTAACTATGGCTACACCTTC.

The chain links TRBV29-1 to TRBJ2-1; TRBD2 agrees at 10 bases. The V and J ends lost 7 bases and 3 bases, in that order; junction bases with no gene match: 18. The CDR3 runs to 18 residues. Germline V gene lookup returns CDR1 SQVTM and CDR2 ANQGSEA. Here the CDR3 DNA reads TGCAGCGCGTTACTAGCGGGGATCAAAGTTGAATTCTACAATGAGCAGTTCTTC. Translating it yields CSALLAGIKVEFYNEQFF.

Judged by abundance, this clone is medium-sized (0.01 to 0.1%). V is TRBV7-8 and J is TRBJ2-2; TRBD2 agrees at 9 bases. The CDR3 runs 16 residues. Germline trimming cut 2 bases from V and 4 bases from J; bases unmatched to any gene: 5. The germline V gene has CDR1 SGHVS and CDR2 FQNEAQ. The CDR3 bases are TGTGCCAGCAGCTTAAAAGGTAGCGGGAGCACCGGGGAGCTGTTTTTT. It encodes CASSLKGSGSTGELFF.

V gene TRBV7-9 combines with J gene TRBJ2-2, with a weak D call TRBD1 (5 bases). The V gene's germline CDR1 is SEHNR and CDR2 FQNEAQ (reference sequence). The length of the CDR3 is 15 residues. V lost 3 bases and J 1 base, leaving 9 bases between the germline ends. The CDR3 sequence: CASSFSQGNTGELFF. CDR3 in DNA: TGTGCCAGCAGCTTTTCTCAGGGGAACACCGGGGAGCTGTTTTTT.

The gene calls are TRBV27 and TRBJ2-1; 9 positions match TRBD2. Trimming at V came to 8 bases and at J to 4 bases, leaving 6 bases not matched to a gene. The length of the CDR3 is 14 residues. Germline lookup yields CDR1 MNHEY and CDR2 SMNVEV (reference sequence). DNA for the CDR3: TGTGCCAGCTCCGCGGGAGGGCCATACAATGAGCAGTTCTTC. The encoded protein is CASSAGGPYNEQFF.

The chain carries TRBV4-1 and TRBJ1-2, with 11 bases lining up with TRBD1. J lost 8 bases, V lost 4 bases, and 6 bases had no gene match. This CDR3 region has 14 residues. CDR1 MGHRA and CDR2 YSYEKL come from the germline V gene. In DNA, the CDR3 is TGCGCCAGCAGCCGACCGGGACAGGGGGGCGGCTACACCTTC. This codes for CASSRPGQGGGYTF.

The V and J genes are TRBV9 and TRBJ2-1; 7 bases align to TRBD2. With V trimmed by 0 bases and J by 2 bases, 2 bases remained unmatched. Germline V gene lookup returns CDR1 SGDLS and CDR2 YYNGEE. This CDR3 has 15 amino acids. The CDR3 DNA follows: TGTGCCAGCAGCGTAGAAGCGGGGACCTACAATGAGCAGTTCTTC. Encoded protein: CASSVEAGTYNEQFF.